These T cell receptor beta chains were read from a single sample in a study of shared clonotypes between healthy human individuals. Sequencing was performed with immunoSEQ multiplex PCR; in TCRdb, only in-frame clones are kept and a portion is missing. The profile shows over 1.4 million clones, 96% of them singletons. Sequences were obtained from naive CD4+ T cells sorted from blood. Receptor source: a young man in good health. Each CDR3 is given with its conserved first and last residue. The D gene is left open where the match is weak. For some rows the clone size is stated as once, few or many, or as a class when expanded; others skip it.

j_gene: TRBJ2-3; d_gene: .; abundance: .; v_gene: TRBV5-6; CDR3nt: TGTGCCAGCAGCTTGGTAGAGAGCACAGATACGCAGTATTTT; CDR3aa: CASSLVESTDTQYF
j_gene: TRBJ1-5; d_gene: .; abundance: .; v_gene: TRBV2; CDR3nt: TGTGCCAGCAGTGAAGAAGGAGCGCCCCAGCATTTT; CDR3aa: CASSEEGAPQHF
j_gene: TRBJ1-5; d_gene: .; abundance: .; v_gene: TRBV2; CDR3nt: TGTGCCAGCAGCCCTATGACGAGGAGCAATCAGCCCCAGCATTTT; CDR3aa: CASSPMTRSNQPQHF
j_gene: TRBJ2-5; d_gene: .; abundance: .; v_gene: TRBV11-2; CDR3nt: TGTGCCAGCAGCTTTAAGGGGGGGGAGACCCAGTACTTC; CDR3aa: CASSFKGGETQYF
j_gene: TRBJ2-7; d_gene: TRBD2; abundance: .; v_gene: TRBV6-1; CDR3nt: TGTGCCAGCACGTTCTTAAGCGGGAGGAGGTACGAGCAGTACTTC; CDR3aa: CASTFLSGRRYEQYF
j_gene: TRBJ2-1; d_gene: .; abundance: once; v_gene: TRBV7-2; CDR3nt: TGTGCCAGCAGCCCGACTAGCTCCTACAATGAGCAGTTCTTC; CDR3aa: CASSPTSSYNEQFF
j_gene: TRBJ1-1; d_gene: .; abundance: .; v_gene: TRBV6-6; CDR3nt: TGTGCCAGCAGTTACTCGGGCTCCACTGAAGCTTTCTTT; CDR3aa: CASSYSGSTEAFF
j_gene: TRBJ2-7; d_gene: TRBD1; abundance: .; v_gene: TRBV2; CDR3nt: TGTGCCAGCTCCCGGGACAGGGCCACCTACGAGCAGTACTTC; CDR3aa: CASSRDRATYEQYF
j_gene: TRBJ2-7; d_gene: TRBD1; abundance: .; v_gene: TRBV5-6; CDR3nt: TGTGCCAGCAGCTCCCCCAAGGACAGGGATTCCTACGAGCAGTACTTC; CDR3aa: CASSSPKDRDSYEQYF
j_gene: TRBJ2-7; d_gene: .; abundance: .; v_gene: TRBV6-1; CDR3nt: TGTGCCAGCAGTGAGGGGTGGGATTACGAGCAGTACTTC; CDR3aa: CASSEGWDYEQYF
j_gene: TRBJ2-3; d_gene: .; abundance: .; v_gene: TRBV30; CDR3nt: TGTGCCTGGAGTGGCGGCGTGGATACGCAGTATTTT; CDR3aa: CAWSGGVDTQYF
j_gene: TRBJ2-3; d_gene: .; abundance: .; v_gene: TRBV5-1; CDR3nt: TGCGCCAGCAGCTTGGCCGGGGTAAGCACAGATACGCAGTATTTT; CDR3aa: CASSLAGVSTDTQYF
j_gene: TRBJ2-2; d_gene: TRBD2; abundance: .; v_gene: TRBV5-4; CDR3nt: TGTGCCAGCAGCCCGATCGGGGGGTTCCAACCCGGGGAGCTGTTTTTT; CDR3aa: CASSPIGGFQPGELFF
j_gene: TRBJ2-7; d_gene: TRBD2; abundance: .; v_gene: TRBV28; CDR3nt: TGTGCCAGCAGTTTGACTAGCGGGAACTACGAGCAGTACTTC; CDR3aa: CASSLTSGNYEQYF
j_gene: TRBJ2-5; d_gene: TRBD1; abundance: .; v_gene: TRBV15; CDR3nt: TGTGCCACCAGCAGAGAAGGAACAGGGGCCATAATAGAGACCCAGTACTTC; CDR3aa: CATSREGTGAIIETQYF
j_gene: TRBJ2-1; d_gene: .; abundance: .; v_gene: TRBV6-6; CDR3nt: TGTGCCAGCAAATATATGGGTGGCGATGAGCAGTTCTTC; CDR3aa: CASKYMGGDEQFF
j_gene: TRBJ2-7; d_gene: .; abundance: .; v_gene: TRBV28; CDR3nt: TGTGCCAGCAGGGGAGGAACCTACGAGCAGTACTTC; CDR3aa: CASRGGTYEQYF
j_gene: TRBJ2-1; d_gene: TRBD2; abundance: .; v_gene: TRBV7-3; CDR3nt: TGTGCCAGCAGCTTACCAGCGGGGGATGCCAATGAGCAGTTCTTC; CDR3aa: CASSLPAGDANEQFF
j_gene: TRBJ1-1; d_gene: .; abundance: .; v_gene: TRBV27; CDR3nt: TGTGCCAGCAGTTTATTTGGGCAGCCCACACAGAACACTGAAGCTTTCTTT; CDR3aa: CASSLFGQPTQNTEAFF
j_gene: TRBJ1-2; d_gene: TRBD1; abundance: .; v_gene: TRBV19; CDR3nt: TGTGCCAGTAGTACAGGGGGTACTGCTAACTATGGCTACACCTTC; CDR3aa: CASSTGGTANYGYTF
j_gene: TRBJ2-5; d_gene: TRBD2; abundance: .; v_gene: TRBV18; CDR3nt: TGTGCCAGCTCCCCAGGGACTAGCGGACAAGAGACCCAGTACTTC; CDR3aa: CASSPGTSGQETQYF
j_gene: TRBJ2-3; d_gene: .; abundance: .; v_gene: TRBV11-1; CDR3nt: TGTGCCAGCAGCTCAGGAGTGGTAGATACGCAGTATTTT; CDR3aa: CASSSGVVDTQYF
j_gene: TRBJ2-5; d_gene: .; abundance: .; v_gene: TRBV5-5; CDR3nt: TGTGCCAGCAGCTTGACTAGCTTGAACCGCGAGACCCAGTACTTC; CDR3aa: CASSLTSLNRETQYF
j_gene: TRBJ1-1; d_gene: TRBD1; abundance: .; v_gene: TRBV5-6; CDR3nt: TGTGCCAGCAGCTTGTATGACAGGGCTATTGAAGCTTTCTTT; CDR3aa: CASSLYDRAIEAFF
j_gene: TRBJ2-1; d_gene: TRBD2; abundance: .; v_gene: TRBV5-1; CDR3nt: TGCGCCAGCAGCAACCCTAGCGGGAAGAACAATGAGCAGTTCTTC; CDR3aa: CASSNPSGKNNEQFF
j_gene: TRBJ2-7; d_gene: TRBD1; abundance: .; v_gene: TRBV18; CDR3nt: TGTGCCAGCTCACCAGCAGGGGGCGTTTACGAGCAGTACTTC; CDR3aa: CASSPAGGVYEQYF
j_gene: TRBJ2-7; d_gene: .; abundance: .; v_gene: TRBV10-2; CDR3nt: TGCGCCAGCAGTCAAGATCGGACTATATCTTACGAGCAGTACTTC; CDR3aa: CASSQDRTISYEQYF
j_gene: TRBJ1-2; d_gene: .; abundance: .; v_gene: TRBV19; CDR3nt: TGTGCCAGTAGTCGGGACTATGGCTACACCTTC; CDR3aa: CASSRDYGYTF
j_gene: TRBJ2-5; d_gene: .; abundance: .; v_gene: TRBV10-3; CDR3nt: TGTGCCATCAGTAACCGAGGAGGAGGGGAAGAGACCCAGTACTTC; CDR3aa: CAISNRGGGEETQYF
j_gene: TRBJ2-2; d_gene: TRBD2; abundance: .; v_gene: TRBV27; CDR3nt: TGTGCCACACGACCCTTAGCGGGAGGGCCGACCGGGGAGCTGTTTTTT; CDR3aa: CATRPLAGGPTGELFF
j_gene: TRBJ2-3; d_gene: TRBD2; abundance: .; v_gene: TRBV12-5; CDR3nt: TGTGCTAGTGGTTTGGTCGTTAGCGGGAGAGCAGATACGCAGTATTTT; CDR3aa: CASGLVVSGRADTQYF
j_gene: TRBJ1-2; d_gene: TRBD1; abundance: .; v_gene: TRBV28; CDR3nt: TGTGCCAGCAGTTGGGACAGGGGGCCGAATGGCTACACCTTC; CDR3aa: CASSWDRGPNGYTF
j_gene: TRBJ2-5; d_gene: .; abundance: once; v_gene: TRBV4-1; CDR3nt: TGCGCCAGCAGCCAAGAGTCTAGCGCGGAGACCCAGTACTTC; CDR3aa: CASSQESSAETQYF
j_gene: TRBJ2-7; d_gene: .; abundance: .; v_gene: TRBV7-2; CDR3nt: TGTGCCAGCAGCATTGCTAATAACTACGAGCAGTACTTC; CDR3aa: CASSIANNYEQYF
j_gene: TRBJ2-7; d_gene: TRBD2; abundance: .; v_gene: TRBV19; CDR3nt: TGTGCCAGTAGTATCGGTGGCGGGAGTTACGAGCAGTACTTC; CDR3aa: CASSIGGGSYEQYF
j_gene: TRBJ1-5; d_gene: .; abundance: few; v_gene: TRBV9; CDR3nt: TGTGCCAGCAGCGAGGGGGGTGGAGGTGACACGGACGCCCAGCATTTT; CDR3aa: CASSEGGGGDTDAQHF
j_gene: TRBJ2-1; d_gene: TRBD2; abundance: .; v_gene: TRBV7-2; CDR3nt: TGTGCCAGCAGCTTATCCCCGGGACTACAATACAATGAGCAGTTCTTC; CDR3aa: CASSLSPGLQYNEQFF
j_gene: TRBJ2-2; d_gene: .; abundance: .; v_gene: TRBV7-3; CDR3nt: TGTGCCAGCAGCTTGGGCAAGAACACCGGGGAGCTGTTTTTT; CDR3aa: CASSLGKNTGELFF
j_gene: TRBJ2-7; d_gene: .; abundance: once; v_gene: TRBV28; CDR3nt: TGTGCCAGCACCCGTCAGTACGAGCAGTACTTC; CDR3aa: CASTRQYEQYF
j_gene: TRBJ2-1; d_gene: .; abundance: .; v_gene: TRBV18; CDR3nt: TGTGCCAGCTCACCATCTTCCGTCGGTTACAATGAGCAGTTCTTC; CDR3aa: CASSPSSVGYNEQFF
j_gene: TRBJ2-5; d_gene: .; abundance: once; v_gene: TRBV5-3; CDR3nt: TGTGCCAGAAGCAAAGCCCAAGAGACCCAGTACTTC; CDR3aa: CARSKAQETQYF
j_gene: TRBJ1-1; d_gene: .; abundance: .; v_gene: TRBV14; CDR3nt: TGTGCCAGCAGCGTCTACGGCGGGGTCGGAACTGAAGCTTTCTTT; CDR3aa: CASSVYGGVGTEAFF
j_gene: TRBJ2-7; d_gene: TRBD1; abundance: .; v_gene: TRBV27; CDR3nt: TGTGCCAGCGGACGGGTAGGGACAGGGGGACGCGAGCAGTACTTC; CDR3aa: CASGRVGTGGREQYF